A single sample is the source of the 9 T cell receptor beta chains below, sequenced in a study of T-cell reconstitution after alpha-beta-depleted transplantation in children. The authors prepared the TCRbeta library with unique molecular identifiers. TCRdb recomputed calls from the PCR reads with MiXCR, one row per CDR3 protein. Of some 200,000 distinct CDR3 sequences in the sample, more than 14% were seen once. The specimen was PBMCs from the stem cell graft donor, collected from the stem cell graft. The receptors originated from a human donor who donated a stem cell graft to a child with acute lymphoblastic leukemia.

In its sample, this clonotype was seen many times. The rearrangement joins TRBV6-5 to TRBJ1-5; D gene ambiguous. Trimming cost V 0 bases and J 6 bases, with 6 bases left between them. The CDR3 loop spans 13 amino acids. Germline V CDR1 and CDR2: MNHEY, SVGAGI. The CDR3 DNA is TGTGCCAGCAGTTACTCTTCGTTTCAGCCCCAGCATTTT. It codes for CASSYSSFQPQHF.

This clonotype was observed many times. The J gene is TRBJ2-5, the V gene TRBV5-5; D ambiguous. The CDR3 runs 11 residues. The V gene's germline CDR1 is SGHKS and CDR2 YYEKEE (reference sequence). Trimming removed 4 bases from V and 7 bases from J, with 8 bases in between. This CDR3 reads CASSRPGTQYF. The CDR3 region has the DNA TGTGCCAGCAGCCGTCCTGGGACCCAGTACTTC.

This clonotype was seen many times. The V and J genes are TRBV5-1 and TRBJ2-3; possibly TRBD1 for D (5 bases). The CDR3 is 14 amino acids. The germline V gene encodes CDR1 SGHRS and CDR2 YFSETQ. Trimming pared 4 bases from V and 0 bases from J, leaving 9 bases between. This CDR3 is CASSRDRSTDTQYF. CDR3 sequence (DNA): TGCGCCAGCAGCCGCGACAGAAGCACAGATACGCAGTATTTT.

This clonotype was seen more than once but under ten times. The rearrangement uses TRBV10-2 and TRBJ2-7; 12 bases map to TRBD2. V trimming: 2 bases; J trimming: 3 bases; junction bases outside the gene matches: 5. Germline assignment: CDR1 WSHSY and CDR2 SAAADI. The CDR3 sequence is 16 residues long. CDR3 nucleotide sequence: TGCGCCAGCAGTGAGGCTAGCGGGAGGGCCTTCTACGAGCAGTACTTC. Its translation: CASSEASGRAFYEQYF.

The table lists this clonotype with many counts. The chain combines TRBV5-1 with TRBJ1-1, with no clear D. Germline CDR1 and CDR2: SGHRS and YFSETQ. This CDR3 contains 15 residues. Trimming took off 0 bases at V and 0 bases at J, with 9 bases between the two ends. The CDR3: CASSLGTEVNTEAFF. The CDR3 DNA follows: TGCGCCAGCAGCTTGGGGACGGAGGTGAACACTGAAGCTTTCTTT.

This clonotype was seen a few times. CDR3 sequence: CASSSRTGNSYNEQFF. In nucleotides, the CDR3 is TGTGCCAGCAGTTCCAGGACAGGCAACTCCTACAATGAGCAGTTCTTC. The chain joins TRBV28 to TRBJ2-1, with 7 bases lining up with TRBD1. Germline V gene lookup returns CDR1 MDHEN and CDR2 SYDVKM. Trimming at V came to 4 bases and at J to 0 bases, leaving 6 bases not matched to a gene. The CDR3 runs 16 residues.

This clonotype was seen ten or more times. The rearrangement links TRBV12-3 or TRBV12-4 to TRBJ1-1, with TRBD1 as a possible D gene (6 bases). Trimming shortened V by 6 bases and J by 1 base, and 18 bases separated the two germline ends. This CDR3 has 16 residues. DNA of the CDR3: TGTGCCAGCAGGCCAACAGGGTTCGTCGGGAACACTGAAGCTTTCTTT. It codes for CASRPTGFVGNTEAFF.

This rearrangement joins TRBV7-6 to TRBJ2-7, with D possibly matching TRBD2 (5 bases). V shed 1 base and J shed 1 base, with 17 bases lying between them. Germline CDR1 and CDR2: SGHVS and FNYEAQ. The CDR3 is 17 residues long. In DNA, the CDR3 is TGTGCCAGCAGCTTAGAGTCGGGAAGCCTCTCGTCCTACGAGCAGTACTTC. This codes for CASSLESGSLSSYEQYF.

This clonotype was recorded at least ten times. This chain joins TRBV20-1 and TRBJ2-1, with D hard to call. CDR1 DFQATT and CDR2 SNEGSKA come from the germline V gene (reference sequence). V lost 6 bases and J lost 4, with 16 bases in between. This CDR3 contains 14 residues. The CDR3 region is CSALNPDPYNEQFF. CDR3 in DNA: TGCAGTGCCCTTAACCCCGATCCGTACAATGAGCAGTTCTTC.